This T cell receptor (beta chain) was identified during a study of Graves' ophthalmopathy and Graves' hyperthyroidism. Findings and caveats of the study: Blood contained most expanded thyroid clonotypes exceeding 0.001 frequency. Sensitivity reached roughly 90% and specificity almost 83% for a 13-signature model separating ophthalmopathy from stable hyperthyroidism.

Ophthalmopathy donors' eye disease showed moderate-to-severe activity, CAS of at least 3, NOSPECS of at least 4 and duration under 3 months. Symptoms, serum thyroxine and TRAb, thyroid ultrasound, and orbital computed tomography formed the diagnostic basis. Amplification from RNA transcripts yielded the TCR beta CDR3 regions. RT-PCR was first run with HTBI primers, then multiplex PCR in a second round. Using its own MiXCR run on the multiplex PCR reads, TCRdb lists one record per CDR3 protein. The sample shows about 370,000 distinct CDR3 sequences, about 17% of them seen only once. This CDR3 comprises 13 residues. V was pared by 3 bases and J by 7 bases, with 12 bases between. Germline V gives CDR1 SNHLY, CDR2 FYNNEI. Turning to this clonotype: What it recognizes is unknown.

This TCR was sampled from a woman younger than 35 with Graves' ophthalmopathy. Specimen: peripheral blood. The chain couples TRBV2 to TRBJ2-5; D call uncertain. DNA of the CDR3: TGTGCCAGCAGTGAGATGAATCTCTCGACCCAGTACTTC. Translated: CASSEMNLSTQYF. Drawing the rest from reference TRBV2 and TRBJ2-5, the complete variable domain is EPEVTQTPSHQVTQMGQEVILRCVPISNHLYFYWYRQILGQKVEFLVSFYNNEISEKSEIFDDQFSVERPDGSNFTLKIRSTKLEDSAMYFCASSEMNLSTQYFGPGTRLLVL.